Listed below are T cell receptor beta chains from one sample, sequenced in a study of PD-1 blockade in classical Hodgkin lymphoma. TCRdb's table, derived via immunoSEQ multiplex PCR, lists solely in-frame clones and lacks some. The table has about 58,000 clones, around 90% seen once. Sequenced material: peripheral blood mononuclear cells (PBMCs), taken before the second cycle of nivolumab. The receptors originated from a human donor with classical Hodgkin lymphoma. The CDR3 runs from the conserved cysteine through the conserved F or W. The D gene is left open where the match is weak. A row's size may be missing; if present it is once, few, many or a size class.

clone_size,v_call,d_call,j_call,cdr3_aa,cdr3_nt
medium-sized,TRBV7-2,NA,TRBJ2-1,CASSVGTPYNEQFF,TGTGCCAGCAGCGTCGGGACTCCATACAATGAGCAGTTCTTC
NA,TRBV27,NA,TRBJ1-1,CASRRTGLQIMNTEAFF,TGTGCCAGCAGACGAACAGGGCTACAAATCATGAACACTGAAGCTTTCTTT
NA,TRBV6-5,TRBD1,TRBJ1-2,CASKNSGGSYGYTF,TGTGCCAGCAAAAACTCAGGGGGTAGCTATGGCTACACCTTC
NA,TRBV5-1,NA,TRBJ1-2,CASSLDGTYGYTF,TGCGCCAGCAGCTTGGATGGGACGTATGGCTACACCTTC
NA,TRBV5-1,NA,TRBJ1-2,CASSYRDGYGYTF,TGCGCCAGCAGTTACAGGGACGGCTATGGCTACACCTTC
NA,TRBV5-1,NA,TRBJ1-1,CASSLVLGEAFF,TGCGCCAGCAGCTTGGTCTTGGGAGAAGCTTTCTTT
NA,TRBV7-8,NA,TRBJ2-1,CASSSTVDNEQFF,TGTGCCAGCAGTTCAACGGTCGACAATGAGCAGTTCTTC
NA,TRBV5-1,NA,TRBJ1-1,CASSLEGLNTEAFF,TGCGCCAGCAGCTTGGAGGGTCTGAACACTGAAGCTTTCTTT
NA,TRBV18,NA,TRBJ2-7,CASSPPSSYEQYF,TGTGCCAGCTCACCACCTAGCTCCTACGAGCAGTACTTC
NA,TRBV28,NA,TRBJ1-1,CASSLWTLQEAFF,TGTGCCAGCAGTTTATGGACACTTCAAGAAGCTTTCTTT
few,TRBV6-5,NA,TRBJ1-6,CASRKGPFYNSPLHF,TGTGCCAGCAGAAAGGGACCTTTTTATAATTCACCCCTCCACTTT
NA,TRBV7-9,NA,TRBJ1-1,CASSFLDGEAFF,TGTGCCAGCAGCTTTCTTGATGGTGAAGCTTTCTTT
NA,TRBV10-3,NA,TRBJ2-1,CAISETGDSYNEQFF,TGTGCCATCAGTGAAACTGGGGACTCCTACAATGAGCAGTTCTTC
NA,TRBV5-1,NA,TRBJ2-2,CASSLAIGSPGELFF,TGCGCCAGCAGCTTGGCTATAGGTTCCCCCGGGGAGCTGTTTTTT
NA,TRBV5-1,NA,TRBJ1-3,CASSLDSVSLDSGNTIYF,TGCGCCAGCAGCTTGGATAGTGTCTCCCTAGACTCTGGAAACACCATATATTTT
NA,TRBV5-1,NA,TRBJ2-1,CASSLLGTSYNEQFF,TGCGCCAGCAGCTTGCTCGGGACATCTTACAATGAGCAGTTCTTC
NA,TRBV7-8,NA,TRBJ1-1,CASSLVASNTEAFF,TGTGCCAGCAGCTTAGTGGCGTCAAACACTGAAGCTTTCTTT
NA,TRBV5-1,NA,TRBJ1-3,CASSFRPTTGNTIYF,TGCGCCAGCAGCTTTAGACCCACGACAGGAAACACCATATATTTT
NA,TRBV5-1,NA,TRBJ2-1,CASKGDPITEQFF,TGCGCCAGCAAGGGGGACCCAATCACTGAGCAGTTCTTC
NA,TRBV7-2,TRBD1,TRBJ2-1,CASSLPTRDSSPRNEQFF,TGTGCCAGCAGCTTACCGACCAGGGACAGTAGTCCTCGCAATGAGCAGTTCTTC
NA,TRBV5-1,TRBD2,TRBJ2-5,CASSPPSGGAGETQYF,TGCGCCAGCAGCCCCCCCAGCGGGGGGGCGGGAGAGACCCAGTACTTC
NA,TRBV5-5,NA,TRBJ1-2,CASSLGPNYGYTF,TGTGCCAGCAGCCTGGGACCGAACTATGGCTACACCTTC
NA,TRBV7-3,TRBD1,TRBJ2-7,CARTSGVPEGQGTYEQYF,TGTGCCAGGACGTCCGGGGTCCCCGAGGGACAGGGGACCTACGAGCAGTACTTC
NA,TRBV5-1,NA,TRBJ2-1,CASSLVPGAEQFF,TGCGCCAGCAGCTTGGTGCCGGGAGCGGAGCAGTTCTTC
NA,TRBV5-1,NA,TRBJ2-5,CASSLLGGVQETQYF,TGCGCCAGCAGCTTGTTGGGGGGCGTCCAAGAGACCCAGTACTTC
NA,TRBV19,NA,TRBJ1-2,CASSSNRVLTDGYTF,TGTGCCAGTTCTTCTAACAGGGTGCTTACAGATGGCTACACCTTC
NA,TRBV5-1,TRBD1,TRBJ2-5,CASSLGGQGVTQYF,TGCGCCAGCAGCTTGGGGGGCCAGGGGGTGACCCAGTACTTC
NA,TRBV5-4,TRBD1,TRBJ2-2,CASSPRLGQGASVTGELFF,TGTGCCAGCAGCCCCCGCCTGGGGCAGGGGGCGTCGGTCACCGGGGAGCTGTTTTTT
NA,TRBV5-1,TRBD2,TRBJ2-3,CASSLAGGTDTQYF,TGCGCCAGCAGCTTAGCGGGGGGAACAGATACGCAGTATTTT
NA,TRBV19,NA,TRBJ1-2,CASSIDLEYGYTF,TGTGCCAGTAGTATTGATTTAGAGTATGGCTACACCTTC
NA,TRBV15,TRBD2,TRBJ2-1,CATSRTGLAGASSSYNEQFF,TGTGCCACCAGCAGGACCGGACTAGCGGGGGCCTCGAGCTCCTACAATGAGCAGTTCTTC
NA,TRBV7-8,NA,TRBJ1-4,CASSLRVLGATNEKLFF,TGTGCCAGCAGCTTAAGGGTCCTAGGAGCAACTAATGAAAAACTGTTTTTT
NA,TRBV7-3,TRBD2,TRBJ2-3,CASSFSGGEDTQYF,TGTGCCAGCAGCTTCTCCGGGGGGGAAGATACGCAGTATTTT
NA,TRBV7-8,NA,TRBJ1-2,CASSPSGYGYTF,TGTGCCAGCAGCCCATCCGGATATGGCTACACCTTC
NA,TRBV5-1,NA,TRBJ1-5,CASSYGGLADQPQHF,TGCGCCAGCAGCTACGGGGGGTTGGCGGATCAGCCCCAGCATTTT
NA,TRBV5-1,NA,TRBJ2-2,CASSSPLGTGELFF,TGCGCCAGCAGCTCCCCCCTAGGGACCGGGGAGCTGTTTTTT
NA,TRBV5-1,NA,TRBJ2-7,CASSLGNYEQYF,TGCGCCAGCAGTTTGGGCAATTACGAGCAGTACTTC
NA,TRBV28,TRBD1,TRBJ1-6,CASSYTGDRANSPLHF,TGTGCCAGCAGTTACACAGGGGATCGTGCAAATTCACCCCTCCACTTT
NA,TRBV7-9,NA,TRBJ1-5,CASSLVSGTGWINQPQHF,TGTGCCAGCAGCTTGGTTTCGGGCACAGGGTGGATCAATCAGCCCCAGCATTTT
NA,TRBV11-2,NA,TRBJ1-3,CASSPRTGPAAGNTIYF,TGTGCCAGCAGTCCACGTACCGGCCCCGCTGCTGGAAACACCATATATTTT
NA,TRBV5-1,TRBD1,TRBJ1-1,CASSWRTGTGAEAFF,TGCGCCAGCAGCTGGAGGACCGGGACAGGGGCTGAAGCTTTCTTT